The 13 T cell receptor beta chains below were found in one sample sequenced in a study of blood T cell repertoires in COVID-19. Profiled with immunoSEQ multiplex PCR; TCRdb holds only in-frame clones, not every one. In the table there are under 120,000 clones, 70% to 90% of which are singletons. The sample taken for sequencing was peripheral blood. These receptor sequences come from a human donor in a cohort sampled during active COVID-19.

This chain connects TRBV4-1 to TRBJ2-7; possible D gene TRBD1, 6 bases. V shed 4 bases and J shed 2 bases, with 15 bases lying between them. From germline, CDR1 is MGHRA and CDR2 YSYEKL. The CDR3 covers 15 residues. The CDR3 here is CASSPGTGSTYEQYF. In DNA form, the CDR3 reads TGCGCCAGCAGCCCCGGCACAGGGAGTACCTACGAGCAGTACTTC.

This clone was detected only once. This chain joins TRBV3-1 (or the pseudogene TRBV3-2) and TRBJ2-2; possible D gene TRBD2, 5 bases. V shed 3 bases and J shed 7 bases, with 12 bases lying between them. From germline, CDR1 is LGHDT and CDR2 YNNKEL (reference sequence). This CDR3 is built from 14 residues. This CDR3 reads CASSQGREYGELFF. The CDR3 coding sequence is TGTGCCAGCAGCCAGGGTCGGGAATACGGGGAGCTGTTTTTT.

The J gene is TRBJ2-7, the V gene TRBV5-8, with 12 bases matching TRBD2. J lost 5 bases, V lost 0 bases, and 6 bases had no gene match. The CDR3 loop spans 16 amino acids. CDR1 and CDR2 from the germline V gene are SGHTS and YDEGEE. CDR3 loop: CASSLDGTSGFNEQYF. CDR3 in DNA: TGTGCCAGCAGCTTGGATGGGACTAGCGGGTTCAACGAGCAGTACTTC. The full variable domain, rest sourced from reference TRBV5-8 and TRBJ2-7, is EAGVTQSPTHLIKTRGQQATLRCSPISGHTSVYWYQQALGLGLQFLLWYDEGEERNRGNFPPRFSGRQFPNYSSELNVNALELEDSALYLCASSLDGTSGFNEQYFGPGTRLTVT.

V and J are TRBV4-1 and TRBJ2-1; 13 nucleotides agree with TRBD2. This CDR3 comprises 15 residues. CDR1 MGHRA and CDR2 YSYEKL come from the germline V gene. V dropped 4 bases and J dropped 8; count of bases not matched to a gene: 5. The CDR3 sequence is CASSLGLAGADEQFF. CDR3 coding DNA: TGCGCCAGCAGCCTCGGACTAGCGGGAGCCGATGAGCAGTTCTTC.

The V and J genes are TRBV27 and TRBJ2-1; possibly TRBD2 for D (6 bases). V was clipped by 7 bases and J by 3 bases, with 16 bases between them. Germline CDR1 is MNHEY and CDR2 is SMNVEV (reference sequence). The CDR3 sequence is 15 residues long. CDR3 region: CASKSSGGNYNEQFF. The CDR3 DNA sequence: TGTGCCAGCAAATCCAGCGGAGGGAACTACAATGAGCAGTTCTTC.

V and J are TRBV24-1 and TRBJ2-5, with a weak D call TRBD2 (6 bases). This CDR3 region has 14 residues. The V end lost 9 bases, the J end lost 2 bases, and 15 bases lay between the germline ends. The V gene's germline CDR1 is KGHDR and CDR2 SFDVKD. The CDR3 DNA reads TGTGCCACCGGGGCGACGGGGGAACAAGAGACCCAGTACTTC. Protein: CATGATGEQETQYF.

This clone was seen just once. The chain joins TRBV9 to TRBJ2-2; no clear D gene. The germline V gene encodes CDR1 SGDLS and CDR2 YYNGEE. This CDR3 region has 14 residues. V lost 2 bases, J lost 2 bases, and 7 bases lay in between. In DNA form, the CDR3 reads TGTGCCAGCAGCGTTAGCCCCAACACCGGGGAGCTGTTTTTT. Translation gives CASSVSPNTGELFF. The full variable domain, with the rest looked up from reference TRBV9 and TRBJ2-2, is DSGVTQTPKHLITATGQRVTLRCSPRSGDLSVYWYQQSLDQGLQFLIQYYNGEERAKGNILERFSAQQFPDLHSELNLSSLELGDSALYFCASSVSPNTGELFFGEGSRLTVL.

The chain recombines TRBV18 with TRBJ1-5, with D possibly matching TRBD1 (5 bases). V lost 3 bases and J lost 3, with 12 bases in between. Germline assignment: CDR1 KGHSH and CDR2 LQKENI. This CDR3 spans 15 amino acids. The CDR3: CASSPPGRDNQPQHF. The CDR3 nucleotides are TGTGCCAGCTCACCTCCCGGCAGGGACAATCAGCCCCAGCATTTT.

The V and J genes are TRBV28 and TRBJ1-1; no reliable D call. Germline-derived CDR1 and CDR2 are MDHEN and SYDVKM. V was trimmed by 1 base and J by 7 bases, leaving 7 bases between them. CDR3 length equals 12 residues. The CDR3 region is CASSLLADEAFF. Written as DNA, the CDR3 is TGTGCCAGCAGTTTATTGGCAGATGAAGCTTTCTTT.

The V call is TRBV28, the J call TRBJ1-1; D is undetermined. V lost 6 bases to trimming and J lost 8 bases, with 13 bases between them. Germline V CDR1 and CDR2: MDHEN, SYDVKM. This CDR3 has 12 amino acids. CDR3 DNA sequence: TGTGCCAGCAGGATTCAGGCCCAAGAAGCTTTCTTT. This sequence encodes CASRIQAQEAFF.

J is TRBJ1-2 and V is TRBV6-1, with 10 positions matching TRBD1. Germline assignment: CDR1 MNHNS and CDR2 SASEGT. CDR3 size: 15 residues. With V trimmed by 0 bases and J by 8 bases, 6 bases remained unmatched. CDR3 in DNA: TGTGCCAGCAGTGAAGCAGGGACAGGGGTTGGAGGCTACACCTTC. Translated: CASSEAGTGVGGYTF.

The chain joins TRBV18 to TRBJ1-2; 12 nucleotides align to TRBD1. The CDR3 loop spans 16 amino acids. The junction had 8 bases not matched to a gene; V was cut back by 3 bases and J by 6 bases. Germline lookup yields CDR1 KGHSH and CDR2 LQKENI. CDR3 in amino acids: CASSPGTGQGADGYTF. The CDR3 DNA reads TGTGCCAGCTCACCGGGTACGGGACAGGGGGCTGATGGCTACACCTTC.

The rearrangement joins TRBV2 to TRBJ2-4, with D possibly being TRBD1 (5 bases). V was cut by 6 bases and J by 0 bases, with 18 bases left in between. This CDR3 region has 17 residues. Per the germline V gene, CDR1 is SNHLY and CDR2 is FYNNEI. CDR3 in DNA: TGTGCCAGCAGGGGGATTGCACCAGGGTTAGCCAAAAACATTCAGTACTTC. Protein sequence: CASRGIAPGLAKNIQYF.